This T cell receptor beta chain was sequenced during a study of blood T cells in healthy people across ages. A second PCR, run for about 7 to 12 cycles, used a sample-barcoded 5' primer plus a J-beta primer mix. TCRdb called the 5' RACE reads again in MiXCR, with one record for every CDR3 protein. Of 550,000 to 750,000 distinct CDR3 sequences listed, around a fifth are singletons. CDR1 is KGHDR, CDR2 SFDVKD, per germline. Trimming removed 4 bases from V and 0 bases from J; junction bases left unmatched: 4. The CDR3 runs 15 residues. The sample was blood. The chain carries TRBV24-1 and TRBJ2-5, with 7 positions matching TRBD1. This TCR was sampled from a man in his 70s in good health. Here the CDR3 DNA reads TGTGCCACCAGTGACTCGGGACAGAACCAAGAGACCCAGTACTTC. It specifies CATSDSGQNQETQYF.